These T cell receptor beta chains were read from a single sample in a study of CD8 T cells in ankylosing spondylitis. TCRdb reprocessed the 5' RACE reads with MiXCR, giving one entry per CDR3 protein. The sample consists of 670,000 or so distinct CDR3 sequences, around 20% of them appearing once. Input material: blood, either unsorted or a sorted T cell fraction (not recorded which). All receptors derive from a male donor with ankylosing spondylitis. Each CDR3 is given with its conserved first and last residue. A D gene is named only where the DNA matches it firmly. The size of a clone is reported for some rows only, either as once, few or many, or as a class for expanded clones.

>TRBV28|TRBJ1-6|-|-
CASSSGVSPLHF
TGTGCCAGCAGTTCAGGGGTTTCACCCCTCCACTTT
>TRBV14|TRBJ1-6|-|-
CASSLRGQGSRSPLHF
TGTGCCAGCAGCCTCAGAGGGCAGGGGTCGAGGTCACCCCTCCACTTT
>TRBV12-3/TRBV12-4|TRBJ2-4|many|TRBD2
CASSLGFSGPSNIQYF
TGTGCCAGCAGTTTAGGCTTTAGCGGGCCTTCAAACATTCAGTACTTC
>TRBV5-5|TRBJ2-5|-|-
CASSRGGQGSQETQYF
TGTGCCAGCAGCCGCGGGGGCCAGGGGTCCCAAGAGACCCAGTACTTC
>TRBV6-2/TRBV6-3|TRBJ2-1|-|TRBD2
CASSYFGVASGGPPGYNEQFF
TGTGCCAGCAGTTATTTCGGGGTGGCTAGCGGGGGGCCCCCGGGGTACAATGAGCAGTTCTTC
>TRBV12-3/TRBV12-4|TRBJ2-1|-|-
CASSLVWDEQFF
TGTGCCAGCAGTTTAGTATGGGATGAGCAGTTCTTC
>TRBV5-5|TRBJ2-1|few|TRBD2
CASSFGQREYNEQFF
TGTGCCAGCAGCTTCGGGCAGCGGGAATACAATGAGCAGTTCTTC
>TRBV6-1|TRBJ2-3|-|-
CASKGGATDTQYF
TGTGCCAGCAAAGGGGGGGCCACAGATACGCAGTATTTT
>TRBV12-3/TRBV12-4|TRBJ2-2|-|-
CASTAGEGGGTGELFF
TGTGCCAGCACCGCAGGGGAGGGGGGAGGCACCGGGGAGCTGTTTTTT
>TRBV29-1|TRBJ2-1|many|-
CSVETFSYNEQFF
TGCAGCGTTGAGACTTTCTCCTACAATGAGCAGTTCTTC
>TRBV5-1|TRBJ2-1|few|-
CASSLLGSNEQFF
TGCGCCAGCAGCTTGTTGGGCAGTAATGAGCAGTTCTTC
>TRBV28|TRBJ1-3|few|-
CAIGGHSSGNTIYF
TGTGCCATCGGCGGGCACTCCTCTGGAAACACCATATATTTT
>TRBV25-1|TRBJ2-7|-|TRBD1
CATQTGAYEQYF
TGTGCCACCCAGACAGGGGCCTACGAGCAGTACTTC
>TRBV2|TRBJ2-2|-|TRBD2
CASSDLSGRDTGELFF
TGTGCCAGCAGTGACCTTAGCGGGAGGGACACCGGGGAGCTGTTTTTT
>TRBV6-2/TRBV6-3|TRBJ2-3|-|-
CASSSAGLGTDTQYF
TGTGCCAGCAGTTCCGCCGGGCTGGGCACAGATACGCAGTATTTT
>TRBV28|TRBJ2-2|few|-
CASSILNTGELFF
TGTGCCAGCAGTATCCTAAACACCGGGGAGCTGTTTTTT
>TRBV29-1|TRBJ2-3|once|-
CSVAGQEDTDTQYF
TGCAGCGTTGCGGGGCAGGAGGACACAGATACGCAGTATTTT
>TRBV6-5|TRBJ2-7|-|-
CASSYGQPELSYEQYF
TGTGCCAGCAGTTACGGACAGCCCGAACTGTCCTACGAGCAGTACTTC
>TRBV20-1|TRBJ1-3|few|-
CSAQARAGNTIYF
TGCAGTGCCCAGGCGAGGGCTGGAAACACCATATATTTT
>TRBV4-1|TRBJ2-5|-|-
CASSQNFEDIETQYF
TGCGCCAGCAGCCAAAACTTTGAAGATATAGAGACCCAGTACTTC
>TRBV20-1|TRBJ1-5|many|-
CSAPSLGTVQPQHF
TGCAGTGCCCCCTCGCTGGGTACGGTTCAGCCCCAGCATTTT
>TRBV28|TRBJ2-2|-|-
CASSAGPLTGELFF
TGTGCCAGCAGTGCCGGCCCTCTAACCGGGGAGCTGTTTTTT
>TRBV7-2|TRBJ2-3|-|-
CASSLAEPEAGDTQYF
TGTGCCAGCAGCTTAGCTGAGCCGGAAGCTGGGGATACGCAGTATTTT
>TRBV27|TRBJ2-3|-|TRBD2
CASIGPRGKRGDTQYF
TGTGCCAGCATCGGACCCCGGGGGAAGCGGGGAGATACGCAGTATTTT
>TRBV29-1|TRBJ2-7|-|TRBD2
CSVGGTSGGQFYEQYF
TGCAGCGTTGGGGGGACTAGCGGGGGCCAGTTCTACGAGCAGTACTTC
>TRBV4-1|TRBJ2-3|-|TRBD1
CASRPGTGVKDTQYF
TGCGCCAGCAGACCCGGGACAGGGGTAAAAGATACGCAGTATTTT
>TRBV7-9|TRBJ1-1|few|-
CASSVEGGNTEAFF
TGTGCCAGCAGCGTAGAGGGGGGGAACACTGAAGCTTTCTTT
>TRBV7-6|TRBJ2-1|few|-
CASSPPGLNEQFF
TGTGCCAGCAGCCCCCCAGGGTTGAATGAGCAGTTCTTC
>TRBV29-1|TRBJ1-2|-|-
CSVETQGYTF
TGCAGCGTTGAGACACAAGGCTACACCTTC
>TRBV25-1|TRBJ2-1|-|TRBD1
CAIGYRGNEQFF
TGTGCCATCGGATACAGGGGCAATGAGCAGTTCTTC
>TRBV7-2|TRBJ2-1|-|-
CASSLVTCGSYNEQFF
TGTGCCAGCAGCTTAGTAACTTGCGGGTCCTACAATGAGCAGTTCTTC
>TRBV20-1|TRBJ2-1|few|-
CSAERTTSYNEQFF
TGCAGTGCCGAGAGAACGACCTCCTACAATGAGCAGTTCTTC
>TRBV6-1|TRBJ2-7|-|-
CASRETGSTGYEQYF
TGTGCCAGCAGAGAGACAGGTTCTACCGGGTACGAGCAGTACTTC
>TRBV15|TRBJ2-1|many|-
CATSSVVVLSPFDEQFF
TGTGCCACCAGCAGTGTTGTGGTACTCTCCCCCTTTGATGAGCAGTTCTTC
>TRBV5-1|TRBJ1-1|many|-
CASSLAAGLNTEAFF
TGTGCCAGCAGCTTAGCGGCAGGGCTTAACACTGAAGCTTTCTTT
>TRBV6-5|TRBJ1-2|-|-
CASGGAVGYTF
TGTGCTTCTGGAGGGGCGGTTGGCTACACCTTC
>TRBV18|TRBJ1-1|-|-
CASSPEWGFGNTEAFF
TGTGCCAGCTCACCGGAATGGGGGTTCGGCAACACTGAAGCTTTCTTT
>TRBV9|TRBJ2-1|few|-
CASSVAGGSSYNEQFF
TGTGCCAGCAGCGTAGCGGGTGGCAGCTCCTACAATGAGCAGTTCTTC
>TRBV28|TRBJ1-2|few|-
CASTWTAGGGYTF
TGTGCCAGCACCTGGACCGCCGGGGGTGGCTACACCTTC
>TRBV20-1|TRBJ1-2|-|-
CSARGGGATKYNYGYTF
TGCAGTGCTAGAGGAGGGGGAGCTACGAAGTATAACTATGGCTACACCTTC
>TRBV6-1|TRBJ1-1|-|TRBD1
CASRQGTANTEAFF
TGTGCCAGCAGACAAGGGACAGCGAACACTGAAGCTTTCTTT
>TRBV12-3/TRBV12-4|TRBJ2-5|few|TRBD2
CASTEAGQETQYF
TGTGCCAGCACGGAAGCGGGGCAAGAGACCCAGTACTTC
>TRBV29-1|TRBJ2-2|many|-
CSVEKHPNTGELFF
TGCAGCGTTGAGAAACACCCGAACACCGGGGAGCTGTTTTTT
>TRBV11-2|TRBJ2-2|-|-
CASSLAAFANTGELFF
TGTGCCAGCAGCTTAGCGGCGTTCGCGAACACCGGGGAGCTGTTTTTT
>TRBV7-2|TRBJ2-1|-|-
CASRPGGPYNEQFF
TGTGCCAGCCGACCCGGTGGGCCCTACAATGAGCAGTTCTTC
>TRBV14|TRBJ2-4|-|-
CASSQLGYIQYF
TGTGCCAGCAGCCAATTAGGCTACATTCAGTACTTC
>TRBV11-3|TRBJ2-1|-|-
CASSGRVAQSYNEQFF
TGTGCCAGCAGCGGACGAGTGGCGCAGTCCTACAATGAGCAGTTCTTC
>TRBV12-3/TRBV12-4|TRBJ1-1|many|-
CASTDSYTEAFF
TGTGCCAGCACTGACAGTTACACTGAAGCTTTCTTT
>TRBV29-1|TRBJ2-3|many|-
CSVTVGADTQYF
TGCAGCGTTACTGTCGGGGCAGATACGCAGTATTTT
>TRBV7-3|TRBJ2-1|few|-
CASSLTGISSYNEQFF
TGTGCCAGCAGCTTAACCGGGATATCCTCCTACAATGAGCAGTTCTTC
>TRBV6-5|TRBJ1-1|few|-
CASSYQASNTEAFF
TGTGCCAGCAGTTACCAGGCCTCGAACACTGAAGCTTTCTTT
>TRBV7-2|TRBJ2-3|-|TRBD2
CASSLAAGGSQDTQYF
TGTGCCAGCAGCTTAGCGGCGGGGGGCTCACAAGATACGCAGTATTTT
>TRBV4-2|TRBJ2-1|few|-
CASSQDPSNNEQFF
TGTGCCAGCAGCCAAGATCCCAGTAACAATGAGCAGTTCTTC
>TRBV5-6|TRBJ2-1|few|-
CASSLELAAVRGDEQFF
TGTGCCAGCAGCTTGGAACTAGCAGCCGTCCGTGGAGATGAGCAGTTCTTC